The clone carrying this T cell receptor (beta chain) was seen a handful of times. The antigen remains unidentified. The sequenced template was cDNA made from the entire isolated RNA. Some clones are missing from TCRdb's copy, which holds only in-frame ones; the method was immunoSEQ multiplex PCR. Found here are under 900,000 clones, around a sixth of them singletons; the top ten hold 0.023%. V gave up 10 bases and J gave up 0 bases, with 16 bases separating them. CDR1 and CDR2 from the germline V gene are SGHTA and FQGNSA. The CDR3 has 16 amino acids. The sample is drawn from a study of beta chain features in type 1 diabetes. Points from the study as a whole: Any HLA type influence on TCRB rearrangement was left unresolved here.

Sequenced: naive CD4+ T cells from blood. The chain joins TRBV7-2 to TRBJ2-6; no reliable D call. This clonotype originated in a woman aged 18-35 years in good health. The CDR3 region has the DNA TGTGCCACCACCCCCCGGGCTAACTCTGGGGCCAACGTCCTGACTTTC. Translated: CATTPRANSGANVLTF.